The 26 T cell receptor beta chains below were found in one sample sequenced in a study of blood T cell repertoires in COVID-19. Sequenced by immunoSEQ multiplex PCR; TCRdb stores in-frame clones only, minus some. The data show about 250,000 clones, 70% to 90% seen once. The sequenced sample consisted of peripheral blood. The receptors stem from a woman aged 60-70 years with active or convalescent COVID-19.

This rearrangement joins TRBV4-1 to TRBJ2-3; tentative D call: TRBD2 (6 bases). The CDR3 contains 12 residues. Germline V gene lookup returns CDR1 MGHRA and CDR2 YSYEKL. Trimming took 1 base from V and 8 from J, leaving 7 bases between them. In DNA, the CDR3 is TGCGCCAGCAGCCAAGTGGGAGGTACGCAGTATTTT. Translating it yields CASSQVGGTQYF.

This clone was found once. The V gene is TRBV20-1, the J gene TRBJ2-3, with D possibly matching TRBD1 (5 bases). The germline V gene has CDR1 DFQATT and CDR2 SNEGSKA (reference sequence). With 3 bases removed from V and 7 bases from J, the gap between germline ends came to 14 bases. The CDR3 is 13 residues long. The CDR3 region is CSASRQGKYTQYF. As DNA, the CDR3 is TGCAGTGCTAGTCGCCAGGGCAAGTATACGCAGTATTTT.

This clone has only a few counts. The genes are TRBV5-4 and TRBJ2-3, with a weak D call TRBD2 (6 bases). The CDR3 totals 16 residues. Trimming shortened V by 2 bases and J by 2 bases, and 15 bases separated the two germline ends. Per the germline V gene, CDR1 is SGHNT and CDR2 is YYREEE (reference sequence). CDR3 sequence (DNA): TGTGCCAGCAGCTTCAGGCGGGCGGGGCCCACAGATACGCAGTATTTT. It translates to CASSFRRAGPTDTQYF.

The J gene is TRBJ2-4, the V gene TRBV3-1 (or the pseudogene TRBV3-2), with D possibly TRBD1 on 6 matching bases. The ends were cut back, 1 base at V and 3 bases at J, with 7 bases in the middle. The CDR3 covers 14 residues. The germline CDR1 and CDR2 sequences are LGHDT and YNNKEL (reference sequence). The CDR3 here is CASSQATGKNIQYF. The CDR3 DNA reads TGTGCCAGCAGCCAAGCGACAGGCAAAAACATTCAGTACTTC.

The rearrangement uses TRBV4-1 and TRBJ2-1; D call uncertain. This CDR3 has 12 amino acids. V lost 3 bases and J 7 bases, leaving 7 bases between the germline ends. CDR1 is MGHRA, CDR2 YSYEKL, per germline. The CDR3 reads CASSQSPNEQFF. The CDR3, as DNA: TGCGCCAGCAGCCAGAGCCCGAATGAGCAGTTCTTC.

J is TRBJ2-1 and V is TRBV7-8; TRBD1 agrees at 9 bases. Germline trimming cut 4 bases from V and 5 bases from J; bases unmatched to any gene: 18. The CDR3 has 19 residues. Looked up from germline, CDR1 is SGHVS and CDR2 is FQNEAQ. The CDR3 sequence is CASSSGTITGGLIHNEQFF. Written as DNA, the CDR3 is TGTGCCAGCAGCTCCGGAACGATAACAGGGGGCCTTATTCACAATGAGCAGTTCTTC.

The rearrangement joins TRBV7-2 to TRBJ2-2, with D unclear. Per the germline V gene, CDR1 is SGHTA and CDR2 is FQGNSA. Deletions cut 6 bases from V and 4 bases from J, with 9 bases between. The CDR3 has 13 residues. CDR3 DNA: TGTGCCAGCAGGTGGGCAGGCACCGGGGAGCTGTTTTTT. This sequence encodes CASRWAGTGELFF.

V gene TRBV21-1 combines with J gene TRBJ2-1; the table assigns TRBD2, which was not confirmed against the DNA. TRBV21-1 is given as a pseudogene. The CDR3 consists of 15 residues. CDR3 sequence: CASSIDFNSYNEQFF. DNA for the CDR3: TGTGCCAGCAGCATAGACTTCAACTCCTACAATGAGCAGTTCTTC.

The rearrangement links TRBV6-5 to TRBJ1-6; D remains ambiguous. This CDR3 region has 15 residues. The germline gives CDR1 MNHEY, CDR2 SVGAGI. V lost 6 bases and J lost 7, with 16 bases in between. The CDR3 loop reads CASRFRGNQNSPLHF. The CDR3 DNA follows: TGTGCCAGCAGGTTTCGGGGAAATCAGAATTCACCCCTCCACTTT.

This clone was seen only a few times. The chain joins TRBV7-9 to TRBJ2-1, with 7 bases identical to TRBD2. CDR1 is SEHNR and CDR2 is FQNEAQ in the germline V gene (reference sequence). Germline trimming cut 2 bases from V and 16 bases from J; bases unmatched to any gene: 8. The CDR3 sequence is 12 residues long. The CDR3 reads CASSLTSAGEFF. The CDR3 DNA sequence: TGTGCCAGCAGCTTAACCTCGGCGGGGGAATTCTTC.

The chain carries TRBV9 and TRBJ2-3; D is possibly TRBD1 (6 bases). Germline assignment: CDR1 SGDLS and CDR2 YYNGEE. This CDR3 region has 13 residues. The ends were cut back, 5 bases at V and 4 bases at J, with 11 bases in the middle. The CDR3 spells CASSGTPSDTQYF. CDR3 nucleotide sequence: TGTGCCAGCAGTGGGACACCGTCAGATACGCAGTATTTT.

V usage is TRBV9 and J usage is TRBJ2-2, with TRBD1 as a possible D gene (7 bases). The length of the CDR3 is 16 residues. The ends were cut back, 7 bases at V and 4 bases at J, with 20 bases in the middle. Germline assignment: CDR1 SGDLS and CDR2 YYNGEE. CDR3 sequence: CASRGGGAVSTGELFF. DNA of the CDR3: TGTGCCAGCCGAGGAGGGGGCGCGGTGAGCACCGGGGAGCTGTTTTTT.

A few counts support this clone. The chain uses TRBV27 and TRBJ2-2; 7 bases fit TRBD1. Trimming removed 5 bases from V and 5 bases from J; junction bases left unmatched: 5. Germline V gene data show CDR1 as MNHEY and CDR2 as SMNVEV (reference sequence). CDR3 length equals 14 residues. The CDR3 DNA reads TGTGCCAGCAGTCGACAGGGAAAAACCGGGGAGCTGTTTTTT. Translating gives CASSRQGKTGELFF.

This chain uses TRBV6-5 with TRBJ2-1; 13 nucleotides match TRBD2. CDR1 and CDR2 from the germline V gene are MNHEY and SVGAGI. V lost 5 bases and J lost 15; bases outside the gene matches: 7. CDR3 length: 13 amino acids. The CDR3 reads CASSQGTSGDPFF. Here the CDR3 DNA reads TGTGCCAGCAGTCAGGGGACTAGCGGGGACCCGTTCTTC.

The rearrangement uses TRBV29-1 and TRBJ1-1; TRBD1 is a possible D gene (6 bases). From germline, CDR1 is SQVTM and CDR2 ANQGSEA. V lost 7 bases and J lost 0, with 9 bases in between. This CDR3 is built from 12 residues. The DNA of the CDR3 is TGCAGCGGTGGGGGCGTGAACACTGAAGCTTTCTTT. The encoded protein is CSGGGVNTEAFF.

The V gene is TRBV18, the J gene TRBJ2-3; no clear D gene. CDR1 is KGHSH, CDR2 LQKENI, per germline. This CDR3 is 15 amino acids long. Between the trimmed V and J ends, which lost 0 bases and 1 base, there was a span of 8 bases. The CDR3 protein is CASSPPESGTDTQYF. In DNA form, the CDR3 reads TGTGCCAGCTCACCACCGGAGTCGGGCACAGATACGCAGTATTTT.

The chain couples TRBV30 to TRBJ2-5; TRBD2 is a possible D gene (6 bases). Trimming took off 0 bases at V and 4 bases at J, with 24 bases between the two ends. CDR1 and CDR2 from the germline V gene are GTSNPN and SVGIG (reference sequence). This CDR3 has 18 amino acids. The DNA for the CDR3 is TGTGCCTGGAGTGTGGGGCCCAGCGGGCACCCGATTGGAGAGACCCAGTACTTC. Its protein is CAWSVGPSGHPIGETQYF.

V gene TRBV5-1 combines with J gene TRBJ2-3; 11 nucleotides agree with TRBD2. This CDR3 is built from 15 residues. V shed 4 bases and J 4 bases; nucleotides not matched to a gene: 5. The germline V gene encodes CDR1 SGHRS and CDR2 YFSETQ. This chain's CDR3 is CASSAGLAAPDTQYF. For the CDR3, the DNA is TGCGCCAGCAGCGCGGGACTAGCGGCCCCAGATACGCAGTATTTT.

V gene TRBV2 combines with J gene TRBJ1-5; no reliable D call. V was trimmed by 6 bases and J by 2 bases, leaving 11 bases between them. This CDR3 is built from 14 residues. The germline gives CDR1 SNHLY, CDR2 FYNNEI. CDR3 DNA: TGTGCCAGCAGGGTTCCCCGGGGCAATCAGCCCCAGCATTTT. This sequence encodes CASRVPRGNQPQHF. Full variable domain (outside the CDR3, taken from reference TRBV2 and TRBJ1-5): EPEVTQTPSHQVTQMGQEVILRCVPISNHLYFYWYRQILGQKVEFLVSFYNNEISEKSEIFDDQFSVERPDGSNFTLKIRSTKLEDSAMYFCASRVPRGNQPQHFGDGTRLSIL.

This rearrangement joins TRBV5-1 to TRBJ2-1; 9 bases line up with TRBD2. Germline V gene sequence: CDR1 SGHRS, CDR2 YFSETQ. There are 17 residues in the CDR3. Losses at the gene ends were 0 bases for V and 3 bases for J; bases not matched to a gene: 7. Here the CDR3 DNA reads TGCGCCAGCAGCTTGGAATCTAGCGGGACAAGCTACAATGAGCAGTTCTTC. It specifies CASSLESSGTSYNEQFF.

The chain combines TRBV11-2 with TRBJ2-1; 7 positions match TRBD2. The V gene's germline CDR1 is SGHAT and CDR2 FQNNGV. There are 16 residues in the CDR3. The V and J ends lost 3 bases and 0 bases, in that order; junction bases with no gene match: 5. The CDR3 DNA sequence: TGTGCCAGCAGCTTCAGCGGGGCCAGCTCCTACAATGAGCAGTTCTTC. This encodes CASSFSGASSYNEQFF.

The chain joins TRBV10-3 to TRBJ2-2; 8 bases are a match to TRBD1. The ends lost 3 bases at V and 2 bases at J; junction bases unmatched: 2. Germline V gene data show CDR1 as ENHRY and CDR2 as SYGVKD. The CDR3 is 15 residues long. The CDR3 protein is CAISDGTGNTGELFF. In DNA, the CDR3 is TGTGCCATCAGTGATGGGACAGGCAACACCGGGGAGCTGTTTTTT.

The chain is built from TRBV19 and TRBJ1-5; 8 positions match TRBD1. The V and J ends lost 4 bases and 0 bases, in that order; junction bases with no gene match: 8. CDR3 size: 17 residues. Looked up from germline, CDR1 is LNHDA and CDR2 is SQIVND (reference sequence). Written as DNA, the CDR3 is TGTGCCAGTAGTAGGCACGACAGGGGCTATAGCAATCAGCCCCAGCATTTT. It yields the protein CASSRHDRGYSNQPQHF.

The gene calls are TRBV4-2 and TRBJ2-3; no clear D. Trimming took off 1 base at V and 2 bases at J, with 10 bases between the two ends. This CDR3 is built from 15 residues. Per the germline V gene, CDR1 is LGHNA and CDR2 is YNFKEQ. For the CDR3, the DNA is TGTGCCAGCAGCCAAGCCCAGATCTTCACAGATACGCAGTATTTT. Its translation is CASSQAQIFTDTQYF.

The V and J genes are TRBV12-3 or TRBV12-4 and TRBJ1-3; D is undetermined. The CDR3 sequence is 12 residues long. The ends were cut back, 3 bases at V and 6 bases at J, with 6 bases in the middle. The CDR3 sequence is CASSFQKNTIYF. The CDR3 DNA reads TGTGCCAGCAGTTTTCAGAAAAACACCATATATTTT.

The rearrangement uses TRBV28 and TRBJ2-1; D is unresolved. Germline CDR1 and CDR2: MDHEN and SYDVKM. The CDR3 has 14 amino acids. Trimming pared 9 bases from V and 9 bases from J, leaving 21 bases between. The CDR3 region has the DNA TGTGCCAGTCGACCCGGGTTAGTATCCGGTGAGCAGTTCTTC. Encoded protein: CASRPGLVSGEQFF.